This T cell receptor beta chain was documented in a study of cytomegalovirus exposure and HLA in healthy donors. 60 Vbeta and 13 Jbeta primers were used in PCR. TCRdb's copy holds only in-frame clones and misses some; the assay was immunoSEQ multiplex PCR. The specimen's table records some 150,000 clones. The CDR3 consists of 14 residues. Per the germline V gene, CDR1 is MNHEY and CDR2 is SVGAGI. V was clipped by 6 bases and J by 0 bases; unmatched bases: 4. The sample comprised PBMCs. V and J are TRBV6-5 and TRBJ2-7; 8 bases fit TRBD1. The TCR comes from a woman under 30 in good health and CMV-seronegative. CDR3 DNA sequence: TGTGCCAGCAGCCGGGACAGGAGCTCCTACGAGCAGTACGTC. It translates to CASSRDRSSYEQYV.